This T cell receptor beta chain was profiled in a study of T cell repertoires in cytomegalovirus infection. The CDR3 spans 14 residues. Trimming cost V 6 bases and J 0 bases, with 6 bases left between them. Per the germline V gene, CDR1 is MNHNY and CDR2 is SVGAGI (reference sequence). This clonotype appeared a few times. Via MiXCR, TCRdb re-called the reads, giving one row per CDR3 protein. The sample carries 680,000 or so distinct CDR3 sequences, 35% recorded once. The chain uses TRBV6-6 and TRBJ1-6; no clear D gene. The sequence derives from a human donor in good health (CMV status not recorded). Some clones in this sample may be carry-over from other donors' samples. Sequenced sample: PBMCs. As DNA, the CDR3 is TGTGCCAGCAGAGGACTCTCCTATAATTCACCCCTCCACTTT. Encoded protein: CASRGLSYNSPLHF.